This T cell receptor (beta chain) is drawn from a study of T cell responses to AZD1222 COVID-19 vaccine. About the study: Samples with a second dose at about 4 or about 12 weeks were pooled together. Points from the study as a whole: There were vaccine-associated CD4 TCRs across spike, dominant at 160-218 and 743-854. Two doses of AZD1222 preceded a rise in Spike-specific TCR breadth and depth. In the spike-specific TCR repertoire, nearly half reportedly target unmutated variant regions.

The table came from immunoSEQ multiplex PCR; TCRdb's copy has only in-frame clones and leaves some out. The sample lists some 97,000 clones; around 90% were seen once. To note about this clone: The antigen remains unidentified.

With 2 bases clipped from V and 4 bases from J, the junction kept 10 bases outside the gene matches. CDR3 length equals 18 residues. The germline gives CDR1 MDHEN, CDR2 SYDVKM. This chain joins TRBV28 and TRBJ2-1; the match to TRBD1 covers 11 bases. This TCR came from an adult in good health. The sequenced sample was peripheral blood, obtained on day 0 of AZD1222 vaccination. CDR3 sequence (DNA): TGTGCCAGCAGTTTACCATCAACGGGGACAGGGGGGTACAATGAGCAGTTCTTC. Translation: CASSLPSTGTGGYNEQFF.